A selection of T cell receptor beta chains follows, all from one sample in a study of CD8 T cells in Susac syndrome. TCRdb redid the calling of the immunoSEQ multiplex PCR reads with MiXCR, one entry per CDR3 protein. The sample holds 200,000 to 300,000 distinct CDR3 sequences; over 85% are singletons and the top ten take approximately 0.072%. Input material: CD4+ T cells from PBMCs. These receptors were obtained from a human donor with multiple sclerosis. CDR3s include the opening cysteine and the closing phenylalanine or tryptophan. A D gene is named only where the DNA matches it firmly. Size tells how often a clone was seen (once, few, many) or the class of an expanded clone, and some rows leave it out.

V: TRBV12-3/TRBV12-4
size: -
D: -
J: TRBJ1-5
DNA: TGTGCCAGCTGGGGGGGGGATCATCAGCCCCAGCATTTT
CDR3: CASWGGDHQPQHF

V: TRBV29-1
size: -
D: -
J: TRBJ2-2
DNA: TGCAGCGTCGGGGGCCCCCTGAACACCGGGGAGCTGTTTTTT
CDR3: CSVGGPLNTGELFF

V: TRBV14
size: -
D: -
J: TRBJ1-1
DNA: TGTGCCAGCAATCAAGGGGGGAGATGGACTGAAGCTTTCTTT
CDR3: CASNQGGRWTEAFF

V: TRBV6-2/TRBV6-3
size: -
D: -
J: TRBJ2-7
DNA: TGTGCCAGCAGTTACCGGGGGCCCAGCTCCTACGAGCAGTACTTC
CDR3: CASSYRGPSSYEQYF

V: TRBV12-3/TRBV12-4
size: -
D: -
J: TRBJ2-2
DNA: TGTGCCAGCAGTTTACATGGCGCCGGGGAGCTGTTTTTT
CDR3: CASSLHGAGELFF

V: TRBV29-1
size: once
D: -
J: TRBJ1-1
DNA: TGCAGCGTTGTGTCCGGGGGAGACACTGAAGCTTTCTTT
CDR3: CSVVSGGDTEAFF

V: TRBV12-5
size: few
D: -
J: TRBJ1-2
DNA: TGTGCTAGTGGTGGAGACTATGGCTACACCTTC
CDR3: CASGGDYGYTF

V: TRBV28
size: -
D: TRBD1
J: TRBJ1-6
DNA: TGTGCCAGTCGGGACAGGGACCCCTATAATTCACCCCTCCACTTT
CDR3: CASRDRDPYNSPLHF

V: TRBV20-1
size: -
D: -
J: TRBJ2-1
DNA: TGCAGTGCTAGCGTTTATCAGGGCTCCTACAATGAGCAGTTCTTC
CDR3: CSASVYQGSYNEQFF

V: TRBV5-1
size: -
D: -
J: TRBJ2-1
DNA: TGCGCCAGCAGCTTAAATGAAGGGAATGAGCAGTTCTTC
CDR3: CASSLNEGNEQFF

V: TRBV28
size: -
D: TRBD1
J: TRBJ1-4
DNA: TGTGCCAGCAGCCACCCCGGGACAGGGAATGAAAAACTGTTTTTT
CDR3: CASSHPGTGNEKLFF

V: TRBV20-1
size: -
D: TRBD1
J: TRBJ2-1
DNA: TGCAGTGCTAGAGATAACAGGGGGTATGTCAATGAGCAGTTCTTC
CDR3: CSARDNRGYVNEQFF

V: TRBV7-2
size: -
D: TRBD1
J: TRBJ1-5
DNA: TGTGCCAGCAGCTTTGGGACAGAGAATCAGCCCCAGCATTTT
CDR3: CASSFGTENQPQHF

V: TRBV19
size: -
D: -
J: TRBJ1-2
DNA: TGTGCCAGTAGTACTCCGGACGGATACCTCTATGGCTACACCTTC
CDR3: CASSTPDGYLYGYTF

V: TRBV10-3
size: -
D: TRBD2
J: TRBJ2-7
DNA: TGTGCCATCAGTAAAGGGGGACTAGCCCACGAGCAGTACTTC
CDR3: CAISKGGLAHEQYF

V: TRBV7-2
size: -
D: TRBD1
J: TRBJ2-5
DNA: TGTGCCAGCAGCCGGGACAGAGAGACCCAGTACTTC
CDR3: CASSRDRETQYF

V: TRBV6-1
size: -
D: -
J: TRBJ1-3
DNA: TGTGCCAGCAGCCCCACCGGGGGATTTCGGTCTGGAAACACCATATATTTT
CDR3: CASSPTGGFRSGNTIYF

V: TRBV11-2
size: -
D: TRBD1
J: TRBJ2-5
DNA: TGTGCCAGCAGCTTAGCCAGGGGGCTCCGAGAGACCCAGTACTTC
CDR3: CASSLARGLRETQYF

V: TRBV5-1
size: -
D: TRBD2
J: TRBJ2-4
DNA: TGCGCCAGCAGCTTTAACCAACTAGCGGGAGAGAGCATTCAGTACTTC
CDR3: CASSFNQLAGESIQYF

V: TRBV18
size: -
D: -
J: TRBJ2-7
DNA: TGTGCCAGCTCAAACCCCAACGAGCAGTACTTC
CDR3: CASSNPNEQYF

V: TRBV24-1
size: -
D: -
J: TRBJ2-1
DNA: TGTGCCACCAGTGATTCGGACATTTACAATGAGCAGTTCTTC
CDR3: CATSDSDIYNEQFF

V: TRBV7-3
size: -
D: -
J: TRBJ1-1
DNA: TGTGCCAGCACCTCCCCGATGGGCACTGAAGCTTTCTTT
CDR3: CASTSPMGTEAFF

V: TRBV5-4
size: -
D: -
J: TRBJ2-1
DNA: TGTGCCAGCAGCTTGGCTGGCAGGTCCTCCTACAATGAGCAGTTCTTC
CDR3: CASSLAGRSSYNEQFF

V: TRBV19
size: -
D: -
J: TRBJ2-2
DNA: TGTGCCAGTAGTAGACCACAGGGGAGGGATTCCGGGGAGCTGTTTTTT
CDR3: CASSRPQGRDSGELFF

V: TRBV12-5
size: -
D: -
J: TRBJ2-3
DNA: TGTGCTAGTGGCCCCGGCCGAGGGGTGGCAGATACGCAGTATTTT
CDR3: CASGPGRGVADTQYF

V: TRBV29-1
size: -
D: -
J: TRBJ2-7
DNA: TGCAGCGTTGATGCCAGGAGTGGGACCGAGCAGTACTTC
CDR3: CSVDARSGTEQYF

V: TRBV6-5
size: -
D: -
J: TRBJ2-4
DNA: TGTGCCAGCAGTAGAGCCGGCTTAGCCAAAAACATTCAGTACTTC
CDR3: CASSRAGLAKNIQYF

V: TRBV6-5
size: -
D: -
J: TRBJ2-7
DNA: TGTGCCAGCAGCCAGACGCCGAGCTCCTACGAGCAGTACTTC
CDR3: CASSQTPSSYEQYF

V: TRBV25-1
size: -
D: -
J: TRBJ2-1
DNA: TGTGCCAGCAGTGAAGTGGGCAGGGTAGGCGAGCAGTTCTTC
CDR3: CASSEVGRVGEQFF

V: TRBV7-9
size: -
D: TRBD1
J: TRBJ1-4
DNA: TGTGCCAGCAGCGAACCGACAGGGGCCGGTGAAAAACTGTTTTTT
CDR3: CASSEPTGAGEKLFF

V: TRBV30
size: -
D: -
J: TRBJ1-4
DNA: TGTGCCTGGAGTGTACTGCAGACTAATGAAAAACTGTTTTTT
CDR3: CAWSVLQTNEKLFF

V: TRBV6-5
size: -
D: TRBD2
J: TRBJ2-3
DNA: TGTGCCAGCAGTTACTCCCCGCCAAGCGGGGGCACAGATACGCAGTATTTT
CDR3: CASSYSPPSGGTDTQYF

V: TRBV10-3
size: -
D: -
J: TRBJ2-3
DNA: TGTGCCATCAGTGAGTCTACAGCCACAGATACGCAGTATTTT
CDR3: CAISESTATDTQYF

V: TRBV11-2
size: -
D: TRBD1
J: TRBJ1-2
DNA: TGTGCCAGCAGCTCCGGGACAGGGGTTGGCTACACCTTC
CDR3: CASSSGTGVGYTF

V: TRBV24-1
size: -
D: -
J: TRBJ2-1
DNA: TGTGCCACCTCCCGAGGCCCCGACAATGAGCAGTTCTTC
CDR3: CATSRGPDNEQFF

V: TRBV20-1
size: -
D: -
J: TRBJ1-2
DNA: TGCAGTGCTAGAGAGTCGGATAACTATGGCTACACCTTC
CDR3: CSARESDNYGYTF

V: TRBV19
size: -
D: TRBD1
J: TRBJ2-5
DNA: TGTGCCAGTAGTATTTACCAGGGGGAACAAGAGACCCAGTACTTC
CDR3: CASSIYQGEQETQYF

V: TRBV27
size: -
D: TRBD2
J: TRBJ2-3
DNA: TGTGCCAGCATAGCAGCGGGGACCACAGATACGCAGTATTTT
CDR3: CASIAAGTTDTQYF

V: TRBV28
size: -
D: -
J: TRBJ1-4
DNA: TGTGCCAGCAGTTTCGCAGATTCCAATGAAAAACTGTTTTTT
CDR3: CASSFADSNEKLFF

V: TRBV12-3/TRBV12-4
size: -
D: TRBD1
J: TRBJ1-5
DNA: TGTGCCAGCAGAGTGGGGACAGGTCTCCATCAGCCCCAGCATTTT
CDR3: CASRVGTGLHQPQHF

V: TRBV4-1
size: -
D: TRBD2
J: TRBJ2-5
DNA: TGCGCCAGCAGCCAACCGGGACTAGCGGGGGAGGAGACCCAGTACTTC
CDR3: CASSQPGLAGEETQYF

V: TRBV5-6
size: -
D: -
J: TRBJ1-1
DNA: TGTGCCAGCAGCAGGGACACCCCGGGGACTGAAGCTTTCTTT
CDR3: CASSRDTPGTEAFF

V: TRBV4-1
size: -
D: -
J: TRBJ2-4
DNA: TGCGCCAGCAGCCCGGGGATCGTTAGTACAGCCAAAAACATTCAGTACTTC
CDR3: CASSPGIVSTAKNIQYF

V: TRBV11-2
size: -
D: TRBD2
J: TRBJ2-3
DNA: TGTGCCAGCAGCTTCTCCCCCCTCCGGGGGGGGGCAGATACGCAGTATTTT
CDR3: CASSFSPLRGGADTQYF

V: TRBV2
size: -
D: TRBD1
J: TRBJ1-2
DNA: TGTGCCAGCAGGGAACTACAGGGGGCCTTTGGCTACACCTTC
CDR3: CASRELQGAFGYTF

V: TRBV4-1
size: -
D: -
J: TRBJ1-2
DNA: TGCGCCAGCAGCCAAGAGGCCGGGGTTGACTATGGCTACACCTTC
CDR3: CASSQEAGVDYGYTF

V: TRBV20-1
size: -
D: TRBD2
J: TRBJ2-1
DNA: TGCAGTGCTAGAGCCCCGACTAGCGGGTCCTACAATGAGCAGTTCTTC
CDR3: CSARAPTSGSYNEQFF

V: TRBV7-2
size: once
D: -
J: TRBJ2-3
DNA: TGTGCCAGCAGCCCATCGGGAGCTCCCACAGATACGCAGTATTTT
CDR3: CASSPSGAPTDTQYF

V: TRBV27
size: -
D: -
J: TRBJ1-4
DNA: TGTGCCAGCAGAACCCGACAGGCTGAAAAACTGTTTTTT
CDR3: CASRTRQAEKLFF

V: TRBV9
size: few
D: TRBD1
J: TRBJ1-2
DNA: TGTGCCAGCAGCGTAGCTCCAGGGGGCTCCACTAACTATGGCTACACCTTC
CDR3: CASSVAPGGSTNYGYTF

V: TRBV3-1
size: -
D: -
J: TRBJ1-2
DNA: TGTGCCAGCAGCCAAGATCTCGGCCAGGGTTATGGCTACACCTTC
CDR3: CASSQDLGQGYGYTF

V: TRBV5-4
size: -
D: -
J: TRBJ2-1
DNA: TGTGCCAGCAGCTCCCCAAGGGAAGCGGTTAACAATGAGCAGTTCTTC
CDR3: CASSSPREAVNNEQFF

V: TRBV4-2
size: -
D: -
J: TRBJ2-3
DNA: TGTGCCGGCTCAGTGGACACCACAGATACGCAGTATTTT
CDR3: CAGSVDTTDTQYF

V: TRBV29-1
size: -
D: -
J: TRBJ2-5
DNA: TGCAGCGTTCTAGTTCAAGAGACCCAGTACTTC
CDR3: CSVLVQETQYF

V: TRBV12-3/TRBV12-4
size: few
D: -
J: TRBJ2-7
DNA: TGTGCCAGCAGTCTCCACAGGGCCTACGAGCAGTACTTC
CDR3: CASSLHRAYEQYF

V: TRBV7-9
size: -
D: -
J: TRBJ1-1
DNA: TGTGCCAGCAGCTTAGATGGGGGGTACAATGAAGCTTTCTTT
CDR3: CASSLDGGYNEAFF

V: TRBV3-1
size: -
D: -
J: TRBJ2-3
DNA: TGTGCCAGCAGCCAAGAAGCTTGGGGTGGAGATACGCAGTATTTT
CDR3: CASSQEAWGGDTQYF